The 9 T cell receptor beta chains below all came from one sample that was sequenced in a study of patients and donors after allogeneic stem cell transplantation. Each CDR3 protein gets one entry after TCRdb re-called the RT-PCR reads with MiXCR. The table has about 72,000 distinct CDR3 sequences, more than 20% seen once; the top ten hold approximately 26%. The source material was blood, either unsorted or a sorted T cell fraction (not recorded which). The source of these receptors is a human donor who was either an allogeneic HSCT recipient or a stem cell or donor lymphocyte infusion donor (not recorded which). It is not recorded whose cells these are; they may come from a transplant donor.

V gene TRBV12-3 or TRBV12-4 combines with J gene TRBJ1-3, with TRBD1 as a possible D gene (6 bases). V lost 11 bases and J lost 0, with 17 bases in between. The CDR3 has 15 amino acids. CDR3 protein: CAAWQGPVSGNTIYF. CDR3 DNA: TGTGCCGCCTGGCAGGGGCCGGTCTCTGGAAACACCATATATTTT.

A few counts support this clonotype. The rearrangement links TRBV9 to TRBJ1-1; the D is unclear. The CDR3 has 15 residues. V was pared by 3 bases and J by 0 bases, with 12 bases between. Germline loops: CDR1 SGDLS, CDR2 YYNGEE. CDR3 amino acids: CASSAFLDLNTEAFF. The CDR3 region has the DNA TGTGCCAGCAGCGCTTTCCTAGACCTGAACACTGAAGCTTTCTTT.

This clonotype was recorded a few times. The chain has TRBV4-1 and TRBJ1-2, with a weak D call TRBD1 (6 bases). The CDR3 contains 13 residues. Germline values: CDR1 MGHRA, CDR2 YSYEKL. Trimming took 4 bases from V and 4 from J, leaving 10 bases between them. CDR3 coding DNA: TGCGCCAGCAGCCTTACAGGGATCTATGGCTACACCTTC. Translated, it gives CASSLTGIYGYTF.

The CDR3 protein is CATSRPTRNSPLHF. The CDR3 nucleotides are TGTGCCACCAGCAGACCCACACGAAATTCACCCCTCCACTTT. The chain links TRBV15 to TRBJ1-6; D is undetermined. CDR1 is LNHNV and CDR2 is YYDKDF in the germline V gene (reference sequence). Trimming took off 2 bases at V and 7 bases at J, with 9 bases between the two ends. The CDR3 length is 14 residues.

Written as DNA, the CDR3 is TGTGCCAGCAGCAAACACAGGACTAGCGGAAGCTCCTACAATGAGCAGTTCTTC. Residues: CASSKHRTSGSSYNEQFF. The chain is built from TRBV7-6 and TRBJ2-1; 10 nucleotides agree with TRBD2. Germline V gene sequence: CDR1 SGHVS, CDR2 FNYEAQ. The ends lost 5 bases at V and 0 bases at J; junction bases unmatched: 10. CDR3 length: 18 residues.

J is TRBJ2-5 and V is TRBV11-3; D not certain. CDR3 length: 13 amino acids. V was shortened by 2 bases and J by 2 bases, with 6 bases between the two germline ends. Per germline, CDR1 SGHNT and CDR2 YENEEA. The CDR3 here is CASSLWAQETQYF. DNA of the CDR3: TGTGCCAGCAGCTTATGGGCACAAGAGACCCAGTACTTC.

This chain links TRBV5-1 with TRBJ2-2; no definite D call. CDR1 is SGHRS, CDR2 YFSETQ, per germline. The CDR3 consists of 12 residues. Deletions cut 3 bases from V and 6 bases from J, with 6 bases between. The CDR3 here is CASSSAAGELFF. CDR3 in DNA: TGCGCCAGCAGCTCTGCGGCCGGGGAGCTGTTTTTT.

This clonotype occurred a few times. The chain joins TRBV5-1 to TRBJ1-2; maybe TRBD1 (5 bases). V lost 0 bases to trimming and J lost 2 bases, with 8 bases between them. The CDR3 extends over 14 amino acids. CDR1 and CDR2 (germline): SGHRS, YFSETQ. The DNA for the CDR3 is TGCGCCAGCAGCTTGGACAGGACGAACTATGGCTACACCTTC. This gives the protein CASSLDRTNYGYTF.

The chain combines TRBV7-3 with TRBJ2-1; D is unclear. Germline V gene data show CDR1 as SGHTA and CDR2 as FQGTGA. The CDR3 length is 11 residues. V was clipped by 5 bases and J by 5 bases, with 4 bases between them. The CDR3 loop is CASSTDNEQFF. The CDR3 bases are TGTGCCAGCAGCACAGACAATGAGCAGTTCTTC.